These T cell receptor beta chains were read from a single sample in a study of blood T cell repertoires in COVID-19. Some clones are missing from TCRdb's copy, which holds only in-frame ones; the method was immunoSEQ multiplex PCR. The sample holds under 80,000 clones, around 80% seen once. The sample taken for sequencing was peripheral blood. Every receptor here comes from a human donor in a cohort sampled during active COVID-19. Each CDR3 is given with its conserved first and last residue. Each record gives: J gene, clone size, V gene, D gene, CDR3 length, CDR3 DNA, CDR3 protein. D genes are given only for firm matches. Where a row states a size, it is once, few, many or the class of an expanded clone; other rows omit it.

J: TRBJ1-2
size: .
V: TRBV18
D: .
length: 16
DNA: TGTGCCAGCTCACCAGACAGACCTCCAACTAACTATGGCTACACCTTC
CDR3: CASSPDRPPTNYGYTF

J: TRBJ2-2
size: .
V: TRBV7-2
D: .
length: 16
DNA: TGTGCCAGCAGCCGGTGGGGGGGCCCGAACACCGGGGAGCTGTTTTTT
CDR3: CASSRWGGPNTGELFF

J: TRBJ1-2
size: .
V: TRBV6-5
D: .
length: 15
DNA: TGTGCCAGCAGTTACTCACGGGAGCCTGCTGGTGGCTACACCTTC
CDR3: CASSYSREPAGGYTF

J: TRBJ2-1
size: .
V: TRBV7-9
D: .
length: 17
DNA: TGTGCCAGCAGCTTAAACCCCCAAGCGGACTCCTACAATGAGCAGTTCTTC
CDR3: CASSLNPQADSYNEQFF

J: TRBJ2-1
size: .
V: TRBV24-1
D: TRBD2
length: 16
DNA: TGTGCCACCAGTGATTTAAGCGGGGGCCCCTACAATGAGCAGTTCTTC
CDR3: CATSDLSGGPYNEQFF

J: TRBJ2-7
size: .
V: TRBV27
D: TRBD1
length: 15
DNA: TGTGCCAGCAGTCCCTGGACAGGGGGATATAACGAGCAGTACTTC
CDR3: CASSPWTGGYNEQYF

J: TRBJ1-2
size: .
V: TRBV6-2/TRBV6-3
D: TRBD1
length: 17
DNA: TGTGCCAGCAGCCCCCAATTGGGACAGCGCGGGAACTATGGCTACACCTTC
CDR3: CASSPQLGQRGNYGYTF

J: TRBJ1-2
size: once
V: TRBV6-5
D: TRBD1
length: 15
DNA: TGTGCCAGCAGAGCACCGGGACAGGGAAACTATGGCTACACCTTC
CDR3: CASRAPGQGNYGYTF

J: TRBJ1-1
size: .
V: TRBV28
D: TRBD1
length: 15
DNA: TGTGCCAGCAGTAAAAACAGGGGGCTGGGAACTGAAGCTTTCTTT
CDR3: CASSKNRGLGTEAFF

J: TRBJ2-1
size: .
V: TRBV7-9
D: TRBD2
length: 15
DNA: TGTGCCAGAGGACTAGCGGGAGGTGCCTACAATGAGCAGTTCTTC
CDR3: CARGLAGGAYNEQFF

J: TRBJ1-5
size: few
V: TRBV6-6
D: .
length: 15
DNA: TGTGCCAGCATAGGACAGTCGCCCCGAAATCAGCCCCAGCATTTT
CDR3: CASIGQSPRNQPQHF

J: TRBJ2-7
size: .
V: TRBV20-1
D: .
length: 11
DNA: TGCAGTGCTAGCGGGGGAGGTGAGCAGTACTTC
CDR3: CSASGGGEQYF

J: TRBJ1-4
size: .
V: TRBV5-6
D: .
length: 17
DNA: TGTGCCAGCAGCTTGCGGGACACTAAAGCGACTAATGAAAAACTGTTTTTT
CDR3: CASSLRDTKATNEKLFF

J: TRBJ2-5
size: .
V: TRBV11-2
D: .
length: 14
DNA: TGTGCCAGCAGCCCCAGGGTGCTACAAGAGACCCAGTACTTC
CDR3: CASSPRVLQETQYF

J: TRBJ2-7
size: .
V: TRBV5-1
D: TRBD2
length: 18
DNA: TGCGCCAGCAGCCGCCCGGGACTAGCGGGGGGCGGAACCTACGAGCAGTACTTC
CDR3: CASSRPGLAGGGTYEQYF

J: TRBJ2-5
size: once
V: TRBV5-4
D: TRBD1
length: 17
DNA: TGTGCCAGCAGCACAGAGACAGGGGCGAAACTCCAAGAGACCCAGTACTTC
CDR3: CASSTETGAKLQETQYF

J: TRBJ1-2
size: .
V: TRBV12-3/TRBV12-4
D: .
length: 12
DNA: TGTGCCAGCAATTCCCCGGGACTTGGCTACACCTTC
CDR3: CASNSPGLGYTF

J: TRBJ1-4
size: .
V: TRBV2
D: .
length: 15
DNA: TGTGCCAGCAAGGGGTACCGGGGGGGCAGTGAAAAACTGTTTTTT
CDR3: CASKGYRGGSEKLFF

J: TRBJ1-3
size: few
V: TRBV10-1
D: .
length: 13
DNA: TGCGCCAGCAGAGCAGGGGTGGGAAACACCATATATTTT
CDR3: CASRAGVGNTIYF

J: TRBJ2-5
size: .
V: TRBV9
D: TRBD2
length: 17
DNA: TGTGCCAGCAGCGTAGCAGCGGGGGGCTCTCTTCAAGAGACCCAGTACTTC
CDR3: CASSVAAGGSLQETQYF

J: TRBJ2-1
size: .
V: TRBV5-8
D: TRBD1
length: 17
DNA: TGTGCCAGCAGCAAGCTGACAGGGTCGACGACCTACAATGAGCAGTTCTTC
CDR3: CASSKLTGSTTYNEQFF